This TCR beta chain is from a study of cytomegalovirus exposure and HLA in healthy donors. This clone was observed a handful of times. Its antigen is not identified. Study-wide results and limits: Association of a missense DCLRE1C variant with TCR beta V- and J-gene trimming was reported in a later analysis.

The CDR3 spans 16 residues. V lost 0 bases and J 0 bases, leaving 12 bases between the germline ends. Germline lookup yields CDR1 SGHRS and CDR2 YFSETQ. PCR amplification relied on 60 Vbeta primers (plus 13 Jbeta primers). The method was immunoSEQ multiplex PCR; TCRdb's version includes in-frame clones alone and lacks a portion of them. The profile covers around 130,000 clones, with almost 85% appearing a single time and roughly 2.5% taken by the ten largest. The source of this sequence is a boy aged 2 to 10 in good health and CMV-seronegative. Sequenced: PBMCs. V is TRBV5-1 and J is TRBJ1-2, with unresolved D. CDR3 residues: CASSLEAAVTNYGYTF. As DNA, the CDR3 is TGCGCCAGCAGCTTGGAGGCGGCAGTCACTAACTATGGCTACACCTTC.